This TCR beta chain was identified during a study of tissue T cells after allogeneic stem cell transplantation. As for the study in general: Patients with graft-versus-host disease had grafts: four unmodified, three CD34-selected and T-cell-depleted. CD3+ T cells were flow-sorted when enough cells; otherwise DNA extracted directly. Study-level results: Sampling depth was limited, and the cohort was small and clinically varied. Tissue-detected TCR repertoire was only partly captured by blood and spleen T cells.

The assay was immunoSEQ multiplex PCR, and TCRdb's table has in-frame clones only and misses some. Of 42,000 or so clones in the sample, more than 90% were seen once. After removal of 4 bases from V and 2 bases from J, the junction contained 6 bases not matched to a gene. Per germline, CDR1 SGHRS and CDR2 YFSETQ. The CDR3 spans 15 residues. Concerning this clone itself: The antigen remains unidentified.

This TCR was sampled from a woman between 35 and 70 years old who later had graft-versus-host disease after an allogeneic stem cell transplant. The chain uses TRBV5-1 and TRBJ2-7; 10 bases fit TRBD1. The input for sequencing was blood, taken before transplantation. The CDR3 region has the DNA TGCGCCAGCAGCAAAGCCGGGACAGGGGCCTACGAGCAGTACTTC. This gives the protein CASSKAGTGAYEQYF.